The 29 T cell receptor beta chains in this list originate from one sample, sequenced in a study of blood T cell repertoires in COVID-19. Some clones are missing from TCRdb's copy, which holds only in-frame ones; the method was immunoSEQ multiplex PCR. This table has fewer than 500,000 clones, about nine tenths appearing once. The sample comprised peripheral blood. The receptors here all came from a woman between 25 and 40 years old with active or convalescent COVID-19.

The chain uses TRBV4-1 and TRBJ1-2, with D perhaps TRBD1 (6 bases). The germline CDR1 and CDR2 sequences are MGHRA and YSYEKL. V shed 1 base and J shed 4 bases, with 16 bases lying between them. The CDR3 runs to 16 residues. The CDR3 coding sequence is TGCGCCAGCAGCCAAGGGGAGTATCGCAGGGGCTATGGCTACACCTTC. Translated: CASSQGEYRRGYGYTF.

The chain combines TRBV2 with TRBJ2-4; 9 nucleotides align to TRBD1. The CDR3 extends over 16 amino acids. CDR1 SNHLY and CDR2 FYNNEI come from the germline V gene. With V trimmed by 7 bases and J by 1 base, 8 bases remained unmatched. The CDR3 DNA reads as TGTGCCAGCACCAGGACAGGGGCTGAGGCCAAAAACATTCAGTACTTC. It yields the protein CASTRTGAEAKNIQYF.

The chain is built from TRBV6-5 and TRBJ2-7, with 7 bases identical to TRBD2. The CDR3 covers 13 residues. With 6 bases clipped from V and 3 bases from J, the junction kept 5 bases outside the gene matches. CDR1 and CDR2 from the germline V gene are MNHEY and SVGAGI. The CDR3 spells CASRPGLNYEQYF. The CDR3 DNA reads as TGTGCCAGCAGACCGGGACTAAACTACGAGCAGTACTTC.

As to this clone: Mismatch with germline at one junction end may stem from a read error. The V gene is TRBV27, the J gene TRBJ2-1; 9 nucleotides agree with TRBD2. Germline CDR1 MNHEY, CDR2 SMNVEV (reference sequence). The length of the CDR3 is 12 residues. This CDR3 reads CASSPIGREGVF. DNA of the CDR3: TGTGCCAGCAGCCCCATCGGGCGGGAGGGAGTCTTC.

This rearrangement joins TRBV7-2 to TRBJ1-6, with no clear D. The CDR3 is 14 residues long. V shed 8 bases and J shed 0 bases, with 8 bases lying between them. Germline V gives CDR1 SGHTA, CDR2 FQGNSA. In DNA, the CDR3 is TGTGCCAGCTCGGGGAGCTCCTATAATTCACCCCTCCACTTT. It translates to CASSGSSYNSPLHF. The whole variable domain, filled in from reference TRBV7-2 and TRBJ1-6, reads GAGVSQSPSNKVTEKGKDVELRCDPISGHTALYWYRQSLGQGLEFLIYFQGNSAPDKSGLPSDRFSAERTGGSVSTLTIQRTQQEDSAVYLCASSGSSYNSPLHFGNGTRLTVT.

This chain links TRBV11-2 with TRBJ1-2, with TRBD1 identical over 7 bases. Germline V gene data show CDR1 as SGHAT and CDR2 as FQNNGV. V was pared by 5 bases and J by 6 bases, with 12 bases of the junction left unmatched. The CDR3 contains 15 residues. The chain's CDR3 is CASSLGGGGLNGYTF. The DNA of the CDR3 is TGTGCCAGCAGCCTAGGAGGAGGGGGCTTAAATGGCTACACCTTC.

V and J are TRBV5-6 and TRBJ2-7, with no clear D. The CDR3 has 15 residues. Trimming left V 2 bases short and J 2 bases short, with 14 bases between. Germline V gene lookup returns CDR1 SGHDT and CDR2 YYEEEE. CDR3 coding DNA: TGTGCCAGCAGCTTAGTAAGAGGCCCGACCTACGAGCAGTACTTC. It codes for CASSLVRGPTYEQYF.

The J gene is TRBJ2-3, the V gene TRBV30; perhaps TRBD1 as D (6 bases). Germline V gene sequence: CDR1 GTSNPN, CDR2 SVGIG (reference sequence). Trimming cost V 3 bases and J 6 bases, with 25 bases left between them. The CDR3 sequence is 17 residues long. The CDR3: CAWSPLLGHPTRDTQYF. In nucleotides, the CDR3 is TGTGCCTGGAGCCCTCTGCTGGGACACCCGACCCGGGATACGCAGTATTTT.

V and J are TRBV6-6 and TRBJ2-1, with a tentative D call TRBD2 (6 bases). Germline V gives CDR1 MNHNY, CDR2 SVGAGI (reference sequence). The CDR3 contains 13 residues. The germline V and J ends were trimmed by 2 bases and 7 bases, with 9 bases remaining between them. CDR3 region: CASSYPRGNEQFF. The CDR3 nucleotides are TGTGCCAGCAGTTACCCGCGGGGAAATGAGCAGTTCTTC.

The genes are TRBV19 and TRBJ1-1; D unclear. Between the trimmed V and J ends, which lost 5 bases and 1 base, there was a span of 11 bases. Germline lookup yields CDR1 LNHDA and CDR2 SQIVND (reference sequence). This CDR3 comprises 14 residues. Here the CDR3 DNA reads TGTGCCAGTAGTCCCCTTAGCCGGAACACTGAAGCTTTCTTT. Protein: CASSPLSRNTEAFF. Full variable domain (outside the CDR3, taken from reference TRBV19 and TRBJ1-1): DGGITQSPKYLFRKEGQNVTLSCEQNLNHDAMYWYRQDPGQGLRLIYYSQIVNDFQKGDIAEGYSVSREKKESFPLTVTSAQKNPTAFYLCASSPLSRNTEAFFGQGTRLTVV.

The rearrangement joins TRBV19 to TRBJ1-2; 10 nucleotides match TRBD1. The ends lost 2 bases at V and 6 bases at J; junction bases unmatched: 6. This CDR3 has 15 amino acids. Germline-derived CDR1 and CDR2 are LNHDA and SQIVND (reference sequence). Written as DNA, the CDR3 is TGTGCCAGTAGTATACCGGGACAGGGGAGAAATGGCTACACCTTC. This gives the protein CASSIPGQGRNGYTF.

J is TRBJ2-5 and V is TRBV7-2, with D unresolved. V dropped 1 base and J dropped 3 bases, with 12 bases sitting between them. CDR1 and CDR2 from the germline V gene are SGHTA and FQGNSA. CDR3 length equals 15 residues. In DNA, the CDR3 is TGTGCCAGCAGCTTAGGCGTTGTCGCCAAAGAGACCCAGTACTTC. Protein sequence: CASSLGVVAKETQYF.

J is TRBJ2-7 and V is TRBV5-1, with a weak D call TRBD2 (7 bases). V dropped 4 bases and J dropped 2 bases, with 13 bases sitting between them. The length of the CDR3 is 14 residues. Germline V lookup: CDR1 SGHRS, CDR2 YFSETQ. The chain's CDR3 is CASSGGGSPYEQYF. The DNA for the CDR3 is TGCGCCAGCAGCGGGGGGGGCAGTCCCTACGAGCAGTACTTC.

The rearrangement uses TRBV7-9 and TRBJ2-2; D unclear. CDR3 length: 13 amino acids. Germline CDR1 SEHNR, CDR2 FQNEAQ (reference sequence). With 3 bases removed from V and 6 bases from J, the gap between germline ends came to 8 bases. The CDR3 DNA follows: TGTGCCAGCAGCTTGGAAGCGTCCGGGGAGCTGTTTTTT. Amino acid sequence: CASSLEASGELFF.

This clone appeared once. This chain connects TRBV11-3 to TRBJ2-2; possibly TRBD2 for D (6 bases). There are 15 residues in the CDR3. Trimming left V 5 bases short and J 4 bases short, with 14 bases between. The germline gives CDR1 SGHNT, CDR2 YENEEA. In DNA, the CDR3 is TGTGCCAGCAGCCCGGGGGTGGGGTTCACCGGGGAGCTGTTTTTT. Protein product: CASSPGVGFTGELFF.

This clone was counted once. The CDR3, as DNA: TGTGCCAGCAGCTTAGCTTGGGCTAGCGCGCAAGAGCAGTACTTC. Its protein is CASSLAWASAQEQYF. The gene calls are TRBV7-8 and TRBJ2-7; perhaps TRBD2 as D (6 bases). Trimming took off 0 bases at V and 7 bases at J, with 16 bases between the two ends. Germline CDR1 reads SGHVS; CDR2 reads FQNEAQ. The length of the CDR3 is 15 residues.

The chain uses TRBV18 and TRBJ2-7; TRBD1 might be the D (6 bases). There are 15 residues in the CDR3. Trimming shortened V by 0 bases and J by 2 bases, and 11 bases separated the two germline ends. The germline V gene has CDR1 KGHSH and CDR2 LQKENI. The CDR3, as DNA: TGTGCCAGCTCACCACCGAATCCAGGGGCCTACGAGCAGTACTTC. It yields the protein CASSPPNPGAYEQYF.

The gene calls are TRBV3-1 (or the pseudogene TRBV3-2) and TRBJ2-5; the match to TRBD2 covers 7 bases. Germline V gene lookup returns CDR1 LGHDT and CDR2 YNNKEL (reference sequence). CDR3 length: 15 amino acids. The V and J ends lost 1 base and 5 bases, in that order; junction bases with no gene match: 7. CDR3 DNA: TGTGCCAGCAGCCAAGCCAGTCGGGGGGTGGAGACCCAGTACTTC. This sequence encodes CASSQASRGVETQYF.

This chain links TRBV7-9 with TRBJ2-1, with 8 bases fitting TRBD1. This CDR3 region has 14 residues. The V gene end was trimmed by 5 bases and the J gene end by 8 bases; junction bases not matched to a gene: 8. The germline V gene encodes CDR1 SEHNR and CDR2 FQNEAQ (reference sequence). The CDR3 DNA is TGTGCCAGCAGCCCTGGACAGGGTAACCATGAGCAGTTCTTC. Translating gives CASSPGQGNHEQFF.

The chain links TRBV6-1 to TRBJ1-4; weak D call: TRBD1 (6 bases). The germline gives CDR1 MNHNS, CDR2 SASEGT. CDR3 length: 17 amino acids. V dropped 0 bases and J dropped 4 bases, with 15 bases sitting between them. The CDR3 reads CASSEAPGGGSNEKLFF. CDR3 in DNA: TGTGCCAGCAGTGAAGCGCCGGGGGGGGGCAGTAATGAAAAACTGTTTTTT.

CDR3 bases: TGTGCCTGGAGTGTAAACGGGAGGGCCGTGGATACGCAGTATTTT. Residues: CAWSVNGRAVDTQYF. V and J are TRBV30 and TRBJ2-3; 8 bases are shared with TRBD2. There are 15 residues in the CDR3. The germline V gene encodes CDR1 GTSNPN and CDR2 SVGIG (reference sequence). The ends lost 0 bases at V and 6 bases at J; junction bases unmatched: 8. Supplemented by reference TRBV30 and TRBJ2-3, the full variable domain reads SQTIHQWPATLVQPVGSPLSLECTVEGTSNPNLYWYRQAAGRGLQLLFYSVGIGQISSEVPQNLSASRPQDRQFILSSKKLLLSDSGFYLCAWSVNGRAVDTQYFGPGTRLTVL.

This sequence joins TRBV19 and TRBJ2-5; D uncertain. Germline V gene data show CDR1 as LNHDA and CDR2 as SQIVND (reference sequence). The CDR3 spans 11 residues. Trimming pared 4 bases from V and 3 bases from J, leaving 3 bases between. CDR3 bases: TGTGCCAGTAGTACCAAAGAGACCCAGTACTTC. Translating it yields CASSTKETQYF.

The chain couples TRBV10-3 to TRBJ2-7; TRBD1 agrees at 7 bases. The germline V gene encodes CDR1 ENHRY and CDR2 SYGVKD. Trimming at V came to 6 bases and at J to 6 bases, leaving 8 bases not matched to a gene. The CDR3 totals 13 residues. The CDR3 here is CAIRETGVGEQYF. In DNA form, the CDR3 reads TGTGCCATCAGGGAAACAGGGGTGGGCGAGCAGTACTTC.

The table lists this clone with a few counts. This chain connects TRBV27 to TRBJ2-1; 8 bases fit TRBD2. The germline gives CDR1 MNHEY, CDR2 SMNVEV (reference sequence). With V trimmed by 6 bases and J by 3 bases, 7 bases remained unmatched. There are 15 residues in the CDR3. The CDR3 here is CASRTGGGLYNEQFF. In DNA, the CDR3 is TGTGCCAGCAGGACCGGGGGGGGTCTCTACAATGAGCAGTTCTTC.

The V and J genes are TRBV27 and TRBJ2-1; 8 bases are a match to TRBD2. V lost 2 bases, J lost 8 bases, and 8 bases stayed unmatched. The CDR3 covers 15 residues. Germline V gene sequence: CDR1 MNHEY, CDR2 SMNVEV (reference sequence). Written as DNA, the CDR3 is TGTGCCAGCAGTTTAAGCGGGAGCTTAATTGATGAGCAGTTCTTC. Its translation is CASSLSGSLIDEQFF.

The gene calls are TRBV5-1 and TRBJ1-1; D not certain. CDR3 length: 11 amino acids. Germline CDR1 and CDR2: SGHRS and YFSETQ. The V end was cut by 3 bases, the J end by 7 bases, with 7 bases between. CDR3 DNA sequence: TGCGCCAGCAGCTCGCGGGTTGAAGCTTTCTTT. This gives the protein CASSSRVEAFF.

V gene TRBV25-1 combines with J gene TRBJ2-5; perhaps TRBD1 as D (6 bases). This CDR3 is 16 amino acids long. CDR1 and CDR2 from the germline V gene are MGHDK and SYGVNS. V lost 2 bases, J lost 1 base, and 14 bases lay in between. DNA for the CDR3: TGTGCCAGCAGTGAAGGAGTTTGGGACATCCAAGAGACCCAGTACTTC. It codes for CASSEGVWDIQETQYF.

This clone showed up just once. The rearrangement uses TRBV5-5 and TRBJ2-6, with a weak D call TRBD1 (6 bases). V gave up 5 bases and J gave up 2 bases, with 8 bases separating them. Looked up from germline, CDR1 is SGHKS and CDR2 is YYEKEE (reference sequence). The CDR3 has 14 amino acids. The CDR3 region has the DNA TGTGCCAGCAGTACAGGGACTGGGGCCAACGTCCTGACTTTC. Its protein product is CASSTGTGANVLTF.

The V and J genes are TRBV2 and TRBJ1-4; D perhaps matches TRBD1 (6 bases). This CDR3 has 14 amino acids. Germline V gene sequence: CDR1 SNHLY, CDR2 FYNNEI. Trimming removed 4 bases from V and 8 bases from J, with 14 bases in between. The CDR3 nucleotides are TGTGCCAGCAGTGGAGGGGGTACTGAGGAAAAACTGTTTTTT. Its translation is CASSGGGTEEKLFF. The variable domain in full, with the rest retrieved from reference TRBV2 and TRBJ1-4, is EPEVTQTPSHQVTQMGQEVILRCVPISNHLYFYWYRQILGQKVEFLVSFYNNEISEKSEIFDDQFSVERPDGSNFTLKIRSTKLEDSAMYFCASSGGGTEEKLFFGSGTQLSVL.